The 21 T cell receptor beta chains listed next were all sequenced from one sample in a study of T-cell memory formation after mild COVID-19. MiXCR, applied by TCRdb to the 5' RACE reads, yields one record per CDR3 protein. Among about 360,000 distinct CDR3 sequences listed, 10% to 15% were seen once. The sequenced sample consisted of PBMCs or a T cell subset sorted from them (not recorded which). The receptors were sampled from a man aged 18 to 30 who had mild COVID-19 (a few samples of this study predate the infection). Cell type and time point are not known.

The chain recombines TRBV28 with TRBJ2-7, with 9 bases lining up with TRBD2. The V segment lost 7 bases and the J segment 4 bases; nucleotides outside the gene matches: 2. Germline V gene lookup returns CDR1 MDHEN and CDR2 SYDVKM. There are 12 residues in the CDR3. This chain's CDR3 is CASNSGGYEQYF. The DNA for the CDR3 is TGTGCCAGCAATAGCGGGGGTTACGAGCAGTACTTC.

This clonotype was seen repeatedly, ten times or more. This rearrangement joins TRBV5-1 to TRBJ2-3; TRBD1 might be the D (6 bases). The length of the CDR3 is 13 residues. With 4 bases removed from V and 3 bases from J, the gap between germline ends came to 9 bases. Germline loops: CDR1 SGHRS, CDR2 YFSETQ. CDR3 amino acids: CASSTQGTDTQYF. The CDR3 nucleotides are TGCGCCAGCAGCACACAGGGAACAGATACGCAGTATTTT.

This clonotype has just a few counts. DNA of the CDR3: TGTGCCAGCAGTGGGGACAGGGGCTACGAGCAGTACGTC. This sequence encodes CASSGDRGYEQYV. The rearrangement links TRBV12-3 or TRBV12-4 to TRBJ2-7, with 10 bases that match TRBD1. V gave up 5 bases and J gave up 3 bases; unmatched junction bases: 1. CDR3 length equals 13 residues.

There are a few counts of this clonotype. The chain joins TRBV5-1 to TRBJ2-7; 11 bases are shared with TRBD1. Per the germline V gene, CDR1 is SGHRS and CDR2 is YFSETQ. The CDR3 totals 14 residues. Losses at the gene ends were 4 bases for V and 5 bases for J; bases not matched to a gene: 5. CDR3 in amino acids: CASSLGTGGDEQYV. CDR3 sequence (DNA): TGCGCCAGCAGCCTCGGGACAGGGGGGGACGAGCAGTACGTC.

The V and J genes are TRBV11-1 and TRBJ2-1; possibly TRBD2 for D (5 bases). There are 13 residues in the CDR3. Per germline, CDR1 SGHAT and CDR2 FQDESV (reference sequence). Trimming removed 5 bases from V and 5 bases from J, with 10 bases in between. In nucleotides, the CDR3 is TGTGCCAGCAGCCGCCCGGGGAACAATGAGCAGTTCTTC. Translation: CASSRPGNNEQFF.

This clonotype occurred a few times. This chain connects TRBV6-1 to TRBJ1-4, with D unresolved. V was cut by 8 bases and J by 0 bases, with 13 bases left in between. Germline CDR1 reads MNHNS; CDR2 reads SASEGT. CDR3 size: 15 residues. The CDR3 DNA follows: TGTGCCAGCGTAAGTCGGACGGCAACTAATGAAAAACTGTTTTTT. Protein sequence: CASVSRTATNEKLFF.

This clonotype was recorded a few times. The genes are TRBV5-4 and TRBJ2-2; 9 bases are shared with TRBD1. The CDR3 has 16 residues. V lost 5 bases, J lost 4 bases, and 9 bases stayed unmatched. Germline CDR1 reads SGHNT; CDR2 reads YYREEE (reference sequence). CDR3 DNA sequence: TGTGCCAGCAGATTCCGGGACAGGGACTCCACCGGGGAGCTGTTTTTT. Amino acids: CASRFRDRDSTGELFF.

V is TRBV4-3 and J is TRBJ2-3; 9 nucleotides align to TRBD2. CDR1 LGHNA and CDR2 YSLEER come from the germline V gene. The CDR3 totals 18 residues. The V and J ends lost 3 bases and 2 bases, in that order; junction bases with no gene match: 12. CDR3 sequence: CASSQEVSGTSNTDTQYF. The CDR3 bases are TGCGCCAGCAGCCAGGAAGTATCCGGGACTAGCAACACAGATACGCAGTATTTT.

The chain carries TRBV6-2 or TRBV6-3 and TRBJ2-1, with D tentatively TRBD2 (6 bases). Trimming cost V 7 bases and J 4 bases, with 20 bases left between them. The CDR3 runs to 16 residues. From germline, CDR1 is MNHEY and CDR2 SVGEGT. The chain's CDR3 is CASTSRAGSGYNEQFF. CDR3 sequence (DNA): TGTGCCAGCACCTCACGGGCGGGGAGCGGTTACAATGAGCAGTTCTTC.

CDR3 coding DNA: TGCAGTGCTAGAGATGGAGGGGTTCAGCCCCAGCATTTT. Translation: CSARDGGVQPQHF. The rearrangement links TRBV20-1 to TRBJ1-5; D perhaps matches TRBD1 (5 bases). V was pared by 0 bases and J by 6 bases, with 9 bases between. Germline V lookup: CDR1 DFQATT, CDR2 SNEGSKA (reference sequence). The CDR3 sequence is 13 residues long.

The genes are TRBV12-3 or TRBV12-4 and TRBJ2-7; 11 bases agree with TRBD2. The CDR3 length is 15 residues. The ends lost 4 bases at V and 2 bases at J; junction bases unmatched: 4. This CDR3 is CASSSGTSGPYEQYV. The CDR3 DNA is TGTGCCAGCAGTTCCGGGACTAGCGGCCCCTACGAGCAGTACGTC.

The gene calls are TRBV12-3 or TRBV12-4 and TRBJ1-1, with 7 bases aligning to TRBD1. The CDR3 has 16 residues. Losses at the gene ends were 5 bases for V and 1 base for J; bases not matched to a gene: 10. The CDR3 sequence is CASSPRTGGRNTEAFF. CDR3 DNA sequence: TGTGCCAGCAGTCCCCGGACAGGTGGTAGGAACACTGAAGCTTTCTTT.

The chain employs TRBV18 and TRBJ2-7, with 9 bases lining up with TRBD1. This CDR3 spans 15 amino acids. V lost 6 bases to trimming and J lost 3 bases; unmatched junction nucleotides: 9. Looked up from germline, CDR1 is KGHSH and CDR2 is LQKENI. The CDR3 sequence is CASSPSGQGLYEQYF. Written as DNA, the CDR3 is TGTGCCAGCTCCCCGTCGGGACAGGGTCTCTACGAGCAGTACTTC. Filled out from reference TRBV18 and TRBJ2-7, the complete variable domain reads NAGVMQNPRHLVRRRGQEARLRCSPMKGHSHVYWYRQLPEEGLKFMVYLQKENIIDESGMPKERFSAEFPKEGPSILRIQQVVRGDSAAYFCASSPSGQGLYEQYFGPGTRLTVT.

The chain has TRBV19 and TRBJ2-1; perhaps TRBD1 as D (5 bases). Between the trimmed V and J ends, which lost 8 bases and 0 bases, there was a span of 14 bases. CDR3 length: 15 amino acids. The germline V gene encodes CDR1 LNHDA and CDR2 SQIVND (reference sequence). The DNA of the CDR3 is TGTGCCAGTCAGATTCAAGACAGCTCCTACAATGAGCAGTTCTTC. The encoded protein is CASQIQDSSYNEQFF.

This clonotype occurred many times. The CDR3 is CASSFGDRFYEQYF. In DNA form, the CDR3 reads TGCGCCAGCAGCTTTGGGGACAGATTCTACGAGCAGTACTTC. V and J are TRBV5-1 and TRBJ2-7, with TRBD1 matching over 7 bases. J was trimmed by 3 bases and V by 2 bases; bases with no gene match: 5. This CDR3 contains 14 residues. Germline lookup yields CDR1 SGHRS and CDR2 YFSETQ.

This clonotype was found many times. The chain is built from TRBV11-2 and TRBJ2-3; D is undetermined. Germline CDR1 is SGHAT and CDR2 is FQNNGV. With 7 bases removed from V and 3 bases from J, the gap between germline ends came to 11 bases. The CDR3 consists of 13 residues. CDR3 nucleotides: TGTGCCAGCAACGAGGTTAGGACAGATACGCAGTATTTT. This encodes CASNEVRTDTQYF.

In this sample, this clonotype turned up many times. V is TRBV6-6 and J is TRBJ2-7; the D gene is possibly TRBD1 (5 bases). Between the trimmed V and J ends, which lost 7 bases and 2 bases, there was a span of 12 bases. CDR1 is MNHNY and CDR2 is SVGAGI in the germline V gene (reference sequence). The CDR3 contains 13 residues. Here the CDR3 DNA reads TGTGCCAGCATGGGGCAGAGACCCTACGAGCAGTACGTC. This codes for CASMGQRPYEQYV.

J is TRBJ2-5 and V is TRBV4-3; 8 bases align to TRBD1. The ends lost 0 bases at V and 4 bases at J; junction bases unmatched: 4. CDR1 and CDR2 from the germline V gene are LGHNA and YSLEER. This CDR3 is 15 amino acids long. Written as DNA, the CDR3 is TGCGCCAGCAGCCAAGATTCAGGGGGCATAGAGACCCAGTACTTC. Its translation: CASSQDSGGIETQYF.

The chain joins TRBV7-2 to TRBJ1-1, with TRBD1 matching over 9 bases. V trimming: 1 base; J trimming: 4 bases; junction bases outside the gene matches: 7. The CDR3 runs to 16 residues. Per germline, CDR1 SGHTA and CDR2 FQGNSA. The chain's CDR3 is CASSLVPGQGRTEAFF. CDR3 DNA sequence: TGTGCCAGCAGCTTAGTCCCGGGACAGGGTCGCACTGAAGCTTTCTTT.

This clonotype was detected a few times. CDR3 nucleotide sequence: TGTGCCAGCGGAGGGACAGGGGGCACAGATACGCAGTATTTT. It yields the protein CASGGTGGTDTQYF. The rearrangement uses TRBV5-4 and TRBJ2-3; 10 bases are a match to TRBD1. Germline V lookup: CDR1 SGHNT, CDR2 YYREEE (reference sequence). The CDR3 covers 14 residues. V lost 7 bases, J lost 1 base, and 3 bases stayed unmatched.

The CDR3 loop reads CASSREYYNEQFF. CDR3 sequence (DNA): TGTGCCAGCAGCCGCGAATATTACAATGAGCAGTTCTTC. The V gene is TRBV7-8, the J gene TRBJ2-1; D not certain. The CDR3 length is 13 residues. CDR1 and CDR2 from the germline V gene are SGHVS and FQNEAQ. The V and J ends lost 5 bases and 4 bases respectively, with 9 bases between them.